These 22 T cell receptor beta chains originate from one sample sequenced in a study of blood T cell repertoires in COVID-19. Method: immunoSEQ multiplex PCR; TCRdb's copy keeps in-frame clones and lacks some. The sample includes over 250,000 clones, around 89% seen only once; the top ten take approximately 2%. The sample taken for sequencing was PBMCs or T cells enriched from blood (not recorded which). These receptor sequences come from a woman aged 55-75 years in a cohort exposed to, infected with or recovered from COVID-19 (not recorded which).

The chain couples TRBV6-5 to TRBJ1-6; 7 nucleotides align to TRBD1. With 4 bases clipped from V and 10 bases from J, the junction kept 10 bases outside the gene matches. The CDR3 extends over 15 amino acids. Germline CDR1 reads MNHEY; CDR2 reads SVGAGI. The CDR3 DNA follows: TGTGCCAGCAGTTTTGACAGGGAAAGAGGGTCACCCCTCCACTTT. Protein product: CASSFDRERGSPLHF.

CDR3 loop: CASSRGLAGTGTQYF. CDR3 coding DNA: TGTGCCAGCAGCAGGGGACTAGCGGGAACGGGGACCCAGTACTTC. This rearrangement joins TRBV5-4 to TRBJ2-5; 13 bases agree with TRBD2. Trimming removed 4 bases from V and 7 bases from J; junction bases left unmatched: 7. Germline loops: CDR1 SGHNT, CDR2 YYREEE (reference sequence). There are 15 residues in the CDR3.

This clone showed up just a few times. The CDR3 region is CASSQQLDRGHGYTF. In nucleotides, the CDR3 is TGTGCCAGCAGTCAGCAGCTAGACAGGGGGCACGGCTACACCTTC. J is TRBJ1-2 and V is TRBV11-2; 10 bases align to TRBD1. This CDR3 spans 15 amino acids. Unmatched junction bases numbered 12, after V lost 6 bases and J lost 8 bases. CDR1 SGHAT and CDR2 FQNNGV come from the germline V gene.

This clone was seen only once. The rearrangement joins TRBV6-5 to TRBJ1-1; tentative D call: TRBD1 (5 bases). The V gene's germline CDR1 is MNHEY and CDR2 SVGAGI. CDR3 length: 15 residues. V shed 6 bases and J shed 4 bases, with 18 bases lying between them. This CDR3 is CASRDVSGRGTEAFF. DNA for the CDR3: TGTGCCAGCAGGGATGTCTCAGGGAGGGGCACTGAAGCTTTCTTT.

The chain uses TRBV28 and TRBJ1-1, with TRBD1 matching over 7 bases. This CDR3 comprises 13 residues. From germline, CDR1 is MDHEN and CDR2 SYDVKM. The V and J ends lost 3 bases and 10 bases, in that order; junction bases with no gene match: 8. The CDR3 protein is CASSLVGGGGAFF. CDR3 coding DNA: TGTGCCAGCAGTTTGGTAGGGGGCGGTGGAGCTTTCTTT.

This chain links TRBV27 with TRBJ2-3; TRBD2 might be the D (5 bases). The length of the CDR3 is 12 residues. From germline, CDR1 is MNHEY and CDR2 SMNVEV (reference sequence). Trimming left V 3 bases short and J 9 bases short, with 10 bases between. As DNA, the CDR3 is TGTGCCAGCAGTTTTGCGGGTGAAACGCAGTATTTT. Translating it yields CASSFAGETQYF.

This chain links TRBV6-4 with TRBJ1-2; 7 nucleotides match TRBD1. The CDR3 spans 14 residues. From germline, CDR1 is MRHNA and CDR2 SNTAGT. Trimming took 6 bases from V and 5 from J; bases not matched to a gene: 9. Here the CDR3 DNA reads TGTGCCAGCAGCCCGGACAGGTTCCGATATGGCTACACCTTC. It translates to CASSPDRFRYGYTF.

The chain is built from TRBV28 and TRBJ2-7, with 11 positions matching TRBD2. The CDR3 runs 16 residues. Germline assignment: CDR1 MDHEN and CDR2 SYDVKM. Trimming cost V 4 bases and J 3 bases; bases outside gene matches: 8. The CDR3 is CASSSPLAGGYYEQYF. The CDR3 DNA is TGTGCCAGCAGTTCGCCGCTAGCGGGAGGCTACTACGAGCAGTACTTC.

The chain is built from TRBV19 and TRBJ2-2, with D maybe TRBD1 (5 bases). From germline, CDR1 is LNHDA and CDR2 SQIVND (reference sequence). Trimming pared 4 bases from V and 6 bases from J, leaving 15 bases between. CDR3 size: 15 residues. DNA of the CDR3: TGTGCCAGTAGTACCCCAGGGTTTAACGCCGGGGAGCTGTTTTTT. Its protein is CASSTPGFNAGELFF.

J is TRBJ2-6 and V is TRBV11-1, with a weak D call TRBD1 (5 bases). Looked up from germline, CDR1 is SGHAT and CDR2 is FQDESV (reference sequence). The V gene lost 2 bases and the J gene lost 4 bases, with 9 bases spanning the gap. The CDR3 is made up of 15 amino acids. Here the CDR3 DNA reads TGTGCCAGCAGCTTAAGGGGTTCCGGGGCCAACGTCCTGACTTTC. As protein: CASSLRGSGANVLTF.

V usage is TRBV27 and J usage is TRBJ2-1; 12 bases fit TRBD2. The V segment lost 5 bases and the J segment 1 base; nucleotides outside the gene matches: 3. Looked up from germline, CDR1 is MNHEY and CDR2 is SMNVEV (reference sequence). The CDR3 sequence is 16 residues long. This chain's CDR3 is CASSRTSGVSYNEQFF. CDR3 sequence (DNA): TGTGCCAGCAGTCGGACTAGCGGGGTTTCCTACAATGAGCAGTTCTTC.

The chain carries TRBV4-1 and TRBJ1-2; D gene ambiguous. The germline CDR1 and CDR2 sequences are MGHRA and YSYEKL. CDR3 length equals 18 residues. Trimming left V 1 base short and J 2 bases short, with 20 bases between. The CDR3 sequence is CASSQVGGPRDKNYGYTF. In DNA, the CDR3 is TGCGCCAGCAGCCAAGTAGGTGGACCGAGGGATAAGAACTATGGCTACACCTTC.

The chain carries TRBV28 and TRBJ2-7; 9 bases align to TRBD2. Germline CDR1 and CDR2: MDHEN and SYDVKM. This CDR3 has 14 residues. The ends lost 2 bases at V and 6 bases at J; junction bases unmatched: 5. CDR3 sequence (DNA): TGTGCCAGCAGTTTAACAGCGGGAGGACTCGAGCAGTACTTC. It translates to CASSLTAGGLEQYF.

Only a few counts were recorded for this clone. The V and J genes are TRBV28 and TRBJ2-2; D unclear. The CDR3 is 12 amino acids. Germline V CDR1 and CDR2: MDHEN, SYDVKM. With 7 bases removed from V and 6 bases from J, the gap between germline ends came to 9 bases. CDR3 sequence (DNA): TGTGCCAGCACCGGGTTACCCGGGGAGCTGTTTTTT. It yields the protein CASTGLPGELFF.

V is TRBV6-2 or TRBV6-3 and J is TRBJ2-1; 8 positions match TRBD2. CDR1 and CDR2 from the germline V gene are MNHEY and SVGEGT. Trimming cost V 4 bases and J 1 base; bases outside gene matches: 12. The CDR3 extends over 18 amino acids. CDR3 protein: CASSSRRPSSGSYNEQFF. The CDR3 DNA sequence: TGTGCCAGCAGTTCCCGCCGGCCTTCTAGCGGGTCCTACAATGAGCAGTTCTTC.

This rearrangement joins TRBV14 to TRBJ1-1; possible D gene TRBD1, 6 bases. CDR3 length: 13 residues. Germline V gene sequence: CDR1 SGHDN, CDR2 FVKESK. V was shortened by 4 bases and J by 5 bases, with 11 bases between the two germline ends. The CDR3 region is CASSRNRVTEAFF. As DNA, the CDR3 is TGTGCCAGCAGCCGGAACAGGGTTACTGAAGCTTTCTTT.

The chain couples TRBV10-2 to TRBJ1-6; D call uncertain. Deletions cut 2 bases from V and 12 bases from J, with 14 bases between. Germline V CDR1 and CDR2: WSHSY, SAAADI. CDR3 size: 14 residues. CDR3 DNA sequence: TGCGCCAGCAGTGAGAGCGTACGGTCGGGACCCCTCCACTTT. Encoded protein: CASSESVRSGPLHF.

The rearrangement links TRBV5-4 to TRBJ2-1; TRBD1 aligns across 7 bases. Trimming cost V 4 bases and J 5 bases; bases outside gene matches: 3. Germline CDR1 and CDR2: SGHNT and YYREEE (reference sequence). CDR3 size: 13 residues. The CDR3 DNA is TGTGCCAGCAGCCTCAGGGGGAACAATGAGCAGTTCTTC. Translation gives CASSLRGNNEQFF.

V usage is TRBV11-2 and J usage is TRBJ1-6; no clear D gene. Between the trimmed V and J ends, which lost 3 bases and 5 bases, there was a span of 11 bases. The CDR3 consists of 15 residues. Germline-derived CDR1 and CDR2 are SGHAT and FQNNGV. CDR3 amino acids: CASSFRSIDNSPLHF. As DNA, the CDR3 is TGTGCCAGCAGCTTTCGGTCTATCGATAATTCACCCCTCCACTTT.

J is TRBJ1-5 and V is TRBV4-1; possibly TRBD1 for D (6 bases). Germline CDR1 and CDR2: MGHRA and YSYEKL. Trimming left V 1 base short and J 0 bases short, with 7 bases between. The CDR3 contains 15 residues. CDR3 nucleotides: TGCGCCAGCAGCCAAGGACAGGCTAGCAATCAGCCCCAGCATTTT. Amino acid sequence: CASSQGQASNQPQHF.

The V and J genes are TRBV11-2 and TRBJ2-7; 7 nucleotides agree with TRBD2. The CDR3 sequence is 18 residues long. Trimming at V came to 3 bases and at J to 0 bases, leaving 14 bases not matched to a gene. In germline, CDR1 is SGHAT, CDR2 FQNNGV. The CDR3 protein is CASSLRSSGGPPSYEQYF. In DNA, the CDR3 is TGTGCCAGCAGCTTGCGTTCTAGCGGAGGTCCCCCCTCCTACGAGCAGTACTTC.

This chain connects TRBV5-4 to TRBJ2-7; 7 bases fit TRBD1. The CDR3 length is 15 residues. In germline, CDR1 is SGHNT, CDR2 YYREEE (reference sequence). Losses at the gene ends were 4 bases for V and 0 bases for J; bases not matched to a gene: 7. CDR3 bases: TGTGCCAGCAGCGTGGGACAGCTCCCCTCCTACGAGCAGTACTTC. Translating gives CASSVGQLPSYEQYF.